Shown below are 7 T cell receptor beta chains from a single sample sequenced in a study of blood T cell repertoires in COVID-19. Only in-frame clones appear in the TCRdb table, and some are missing; sequencing was by immunoSEQ multiplex PCR. The data contain about 82,000 clones, around 81% of them seen just once; the ten biggest clones take up 18%. What was sequenced was peripheral blood. These receptors all stem from a man older than 75 with active or convalescent COVID-19.

The rearrangement joins TRBV15 to TRBJ1-5, with 7 bases matching TRBD1. This CDR3 region has 15 residues. From germline, CDR1 is LNHNV and CDR2 YYDKDF (reference sequence). V trimming: 1 base; J trimming: 6 bases; junction bases outside the gene matches: 6. CDR3 bases: TGTGCCACCAGCAGAGGACAGGGAGGAGGTCAGCCCCAGCATTTT. Translation: CATSRGQGGGQPQHF.

This chain links TRBV11-2 with TRBJ2-1, with 9 bases lining up with TRBD2. V was pared by 5 bases and J by 6 bases, with 8 bases of the junction left unmatched. The CDR3 covers 15 residues. Germline loops: CDR1 SGHAT, CDR2 FQNNGV. CDR3 sequence (DNA): TGTGCCAGCAGCCTAAAAGCGGGGGGAGTCAATGAGCAGTTCTTC. It yields the protein CASSLKAGGVNEQFF. The whole variable domain, remainder taken from reference TRBV11-2 and TRBJ2-1, is EAGVAQSPRYKIIEKRQSVAFWCNPISGHATLYWYQQILGQGPKLLIQFQNNGVVDDSQLPKDRFSAERLKGVDSTLKIQPAKLEDSAVYLCASSLKAGGVNEQFFGPGTRLTVL.

The gene calls are TRBV19 and TRBJ1-1; maybe TRBD1 (5 bases). Germline V gene lookup returns CDR1 LNHDA and CDR2 SQIVND (reference sequence). V lost 3 bases and J lost 5, with 13 bases in between. This CDR3 has 14 amino acids. The CDR3: CASSMEGASTEAFF. The DNA of the CDR3 is TGTGCCAGTAGTATGGAAGGGGCCTCTACTGAAGCTTTCTTT.

The chain combines TRBV4-1 with TRBJ2-4, with D possibly being TRBD2 (5 bases). This CDR3 region has 17 residues. Trimming left V 0 bases short and J 9 bases short, with 21 bases between. CDR1 MGHRA and CDR2 YSYEKL come from the germline V gene. The CDR3: CASSQDRGQGLRGIQYF. CDR3 DNA sequence: TGCGCCAGCAGCCAAGATCGAGGGCAAGGATTGAGAGGCATTCAGTACTTC.

The chain recombines TRBV5-1 with TRBJ2-1; 8 nucleotides match TRBD1. The length of the CDR3 is 15 residues. V lost 0 bases to trimming and J lost 4 bases; unmatched junction nucleotides: 3. Germline V lookup: CDR1 SGHRS, CDR2 YFSETQ. CDR3 protein: CASSLGQGPYNEQFF. CDR3 nucleotides: TGCGCCAGCAGCTTGGGACAGGGGCCTTACAATGAGCAGTTCTTC.

The chain carries TRBV18 and TRBJ2-1, with a possible D match to TRBD2 (6 bases). CDR1 is KGHSH and CDR2 is LQKENI in the germline V gene. This CDR3 comprises 17 residues. V lost 0 bases, J lost 5 bases, and 17 bases lay in between. CDR3 nucleotides: TGTGCCAGCTCACCACCGTCGAGAGGAGGGACCGACAATGAGCAGTTCTTC. Protein: CASSPPSRGGTDNEQFF.

CDR3 coding DNA: TGTGCCAGCAGTGAAGGGCAGGGGGCTATTGGTCGCTACACCTTC. This sequence encodes CASSEGQGAIGRYTF. The chain is built from TRBV6-1 and TRBJ1-2; 8 positions agree with TRBD1. Germline loops: CDR1 MNHNS, CDR2 SASEGT. The V and J ends lost 1 base and 9 bases, in that order; junction bases with no gene match: 10. This CDR3 contains 15 residues.